This is a list of T cell receptor beta chains from one sample in a study of cytomegalovirus exposure and HLA in healthy donors. TCRdb's table, derived via immunoSEQ multiplex PCR, lists solely in-frame clones and lacks some. The table shows roughly 100,000 clones, with roughly four fifths occurring only once. The source material was PBMCs. The origin of the receptors is a man in his forties in good health and CMV-seronegative. The CDR3 runs from the conserved cysteine through the conserved F or W. The D gene is left open where the match is weak. Where a row states a size, it is once, few, many or the class of an expanded clone; other rows omit it.

d_gene: TRBD2
abundance: .
v_gene: TRBV7-2
j_gene: TRBJ2-4
CDR3aa: CASTSLGSGGAQAKNIQYF
CDR3nt: TGTGCCAGCACCTCCTTGGGGAGCGGGGGGGCCCAGGCCAAAAACATTCAGTACTTC

d_gene: .
abundance: .
v_gene: TRBV6-5
j_gene: TRBJ1-4
CDR3aa: CASSRNRARGEKLFF
CDR3nt: TGTGCCAGCAGTCGAAACAGGGCCAGGGGTGAAAAACTGTTTTTT

d_gene: .
abundance: .
v_gene: TRBV27
j_gene: TRBJ1-2
CDR3aa: CASSRSGLGGYTF
CDR3nt: TGTGCCAGCAGTAGGTCAGGGCTGGGTGGCTACACCTTC

d_gene: .
abundance: .
v_gene: TRBV4-1
j_gene: TRBJ2-5
CDR3aa: CASSQDVQGETQYF
CDR3nt: TGCGCCAGCAGCCAAGATGTACAGGGAGAGACCCAGTACTTC

d_gene: TRBD2
abundance: .
v_gene: TRBV6-5
j_gene: TRBJ2-7
CDR3aa: CASRTSASYEQYF
CDR3nt: TGTGCCAGCCGGACTAGCGCTTCCTACGAGCAGTACTTC

d_gene: TRBD2
abundance: .
v_gene: TRBV7-2
j_gene: TRBJ2-1
CDR3aa: CASSYGGSYNEQFF
CDR3nt: TGTGCCAGCAGCTACGGGGGGTCCTACAATGAGCAGTTCTTC

d_gene: .
abundance: .
v_gene: TRBV29-1
j_gene: TRBJ2-2
CDR3aa: CSVIMADRNTGELFF
CDR3nt: TGCAGCGTGATAATGGCGGACAGGAACACCGGGGAGCTGTTTTTT

d_gene: TRBD1
abundance: .
v_gene: TRBV18
j_gene: TRBJ2-7
CDR3aa: CASSRNRDSTAYEQYF
CDR3nt: TGTGCCAGCTCACGAAACCGGGACAGCACTGCCTACGAGCAGTACTTC

d_gene: .
abundance: .
v_gene: TRBV20-1
j_gene: TRBJ1-1
CDR3aa: CSASRTAEAFF
CDR3nt: TGCAGTGCGAGTCGGACAGCCGAAGCTTTCTTT

d_gene: .
abundance: .
v_gene: TRBV2
j_gene: TRBJ1-4
CDR3aa: CASSAQAYNEKLFF
CDR3nt: TGTGCCAGCAGTGCACAGGCTTATAATGAAAAACTGTTTTTT

d_gene: TRBD1
abundance: .
v_gene: TRBV12-5
j_gene: TRBJ2-7
CDR3aa: CASGLEGGRYEQYF
CDR3nt: TGTGCTAGTGGTTTGGAAGGGGGCAGGTACGAGCAGTACTTC

d_gene: TRBD1
abundance: .
v_gene: TRBV6-5
j_gene: TRBJ2-7
CDR3aa: CASSYQAGGSYEQYF
CDR3nt: TGTGCCAGCAGTTATCAAGCAGGGGGCTCCTACGAGCAGTACTTC

d_gene: TRBD2
abundance: .
v_gene: TRBV7-9
j_gene: TRBJ2-5
CDR3aa: CASSSSGRETQYF
CDR3nt: TGTGCCAGCAGTTCTAGCGGGAGAGAGACCCAGTACTTC

d_gene: .
abundance: .
v_gene: TRBV28
j_gene: TRBJ1-6
CDR3aa: CASSLKMDIDSPLHF
CDR3nt: TGTGCCAGCAGTTTAAAAATGGACATCGATTCACCCCTCCACTTT

d_gene: .
abundance: .
v_gene: TRBV29-1
j_gene: TRBJ1-2
CDR3aa: CSVEDAGDNYGYTF
CDR3nt: TGCAGCGTTGAAGATGCGGGGGATAACTATGGCTACACCTTC

d_gene: TRBD1
abundance: once
v_gene: TRBV10-3
j_gene: TRBJ2-2
CDR3aa: CAISEPGQVNTGELFF
CDR3nt: TGTGCCATCAGTGAGCCGGGACAGGTCAACACCGGGGAGCTGTTTTTT

d_gene: TRBD2
abundance: .
v_gene: TRBV7-9
j_gene: TRBJ2-3
CDR3aa: CASSLEAGGLDTQYF
CDR3nt: TGTGCCAGCAGCTTAGAAGCGGGAGGACTAGATACGCAGTATTTT

d_gene: .
abundance: few
v_gene: TRBV19
j_gene: TRBJ1-4
CDR3aa: CASSIPPQGMGIKKLFF
CDR3nt: TGTGCCAGTAGTATCCCCCCGCAGGGGATGGGGATTAAAAAACTGTTTTTT

d_gene: TRBD2
abundance: few
v_gene: TRBV29-1
j_gene: TRBJ2-3
CDR3aa: CSGSGLAATDTQYF
CDR3nt: TGCAGCGGATCGGGACTAGCGGCCACAGATACGCAGTATTTT

d_gene: .
abundance: .
v_gene: TRBV27
j_gene: TRBJ1-6
CDR3aa: CASSLQGSSYNSPLHF
CDR3nt: TGTGCCAGCAGTTTACAGGGAAGCTCCTATAATTCACCCCTCCACTTT

d_gene: .
abundance: .
v_gene: TRBV6-5
j_gene: TRBJ1-5
CDR3aa: CASSYSGQSNQPQHF
CDR3nt: TGTGCCAGCAGTTACTCAGGACAAAGCAATCAGCCCCAGCATTTT

d_gene: .
abundance: .
v_gene: TRBV19
j_gene: TRBJ2-4
CDR3aa: CASRQGVGNIQYF
CDR3nt: TGTGCCAGTAGACAGGGAGTTGGAAACATTCAGTACTTC

d_gene: .
abundance: once
v_gene: TRBV19
j_gene: TRBJ2-5
CDR3aa: CASSIMGGAVGETQYF
CDR3nt: TGTGCCAGTAGTATAATGGGGGGGGCGGTCGGCGAGACCCAGTACTTC

d_gene: .
abundance: .
v_gene: TRBV29-1
j_gene: TRBJ1-1
CDR3aa: CSVGTSGTEAFF
CDR3nt: TGCAGCGTTGGGACTAGCGGAACTGAAGCTTTCTTT

d_gene: TRBD1
abundance: .
v_gene: TRBV4-1
j_gene: TRBJ2-7
CDR3aa: CASSQGTGDYYEQYF
CDR3nt: TGCGCCAGCAGCCAGGGGACAGGGGATTACTACGAGCAGTACTTC

d_gene: TRBD2
abundance: .
v_gene: TRBV6-1
j_gene: TRBJ2-3
CDR3aa: CASSQGLAVRTDTQYF
CDR3nt: TGTGCCAGCAGTCAAGGACTAGCGGTCCGCACAGATACGCAGTATTTT

d_gene: TRBD1
abundance: .
v_gene: TRBV11-3
j_gene: TRBJ2-7
CDR3aa: CASSPRTGLQGEQYF
CDR3nt: TGTGCCAGCAGCCCTCGGACAGGGCTTCAGGGCGAGCAGTACTTC

d_gene: .
abundance: .
v_gene: TRBV4-1
j_gene: TRBJ1-1
CDR3aa: CASSLLDRNTEAFF
CDR3nt: TGCGCCAGCAGCCTTTTGGACAGGAACACTGAAGCTTTCTTT

d_gene: .
abundance: .
v_gene: TRBV21-1
j_gene: TRBJ1-1
CDR3aa: CASSIRDRGRRTEAFF
CDR3nt: TGTGCCAGCAGCATACGGGACAGGGGGCGGAGAACTGAAGCTTTCTTT

d_gene: .
abundance: few
v_gene: TRBV5-1
j_gene: TRBJ2-7
CDR3aa: CASSSTSGPWREQYF
CDR3nt: TGCGCCAGCAGCTCAACCTCAGGGCCCTGGCGGGAGCAGTACTTC

d_gene: TRBD1
abundance: .
v_gene: TRBV2
j_gene: TRBJ1-2
CDR3aa: CAGPGQGAQGWLYGYTF
CDR3nt: TGTGCCGGACCGGGACAGGGGGCGCAAGGGTGGCTCTATGGCTACACCTTC

d_gene: TRBD1
abundance: .
v_gene: TRBV6-1
j_gene: TRBJ2-2
CDR3aa: CASRADRETGELFF
CDR3nt: TGTGCCAGCAGAGCGGACAGGGAGACCGGGGAGCTGTTTTTT

d_gene: TRBD1
abundance: few
v_gene: TRBV18
j_gene: TRBJ1-6
CDR3aa: CASSPRDRGGSPLHF
CDR3nt: TGTGCCAGCTCACCCCGGGACAGGGGCGGATCACCCCTCCACTTT

d_gene: TRBD1
abundance: few
v_gene: TRBV27
j_gene: TRBJ2-7
CDR3aa: CASSPWDRTYEQYF
CDR3nt: TGTGCCAGCAGTCCATGGGACAGAACCTACGAGCAGTACTTC

d_gene: .
abundance: .
v_gene: TRBV11-1
j_gene: TRBJ1-2
CDR3aa: CASQTAGSGYTF
CDR3nt: TGTGCCAGCCAAACGGCAGGGTCGGGCTACACCTTC

d_gene: .
abundance: .
v_gene: TRBV7-7
j_gene: TRBJ2-3
CDR3aa: CASSYGGRTDTQYF
CDR3nt: TGTGCCAGCAGCTACGGAGGAAGGACAGATACGCAGTATTTT

d_gene: .
abundance: .
v_gene: TRBV6-5
j_gene: TRBJ2-3
CDR3aa: CASSSASGSPDTQYF
CDR3nt: TGTGCCAGCAGTTCCGCCTCGGGTAGCCCAGATACGCAGTATTTT

d_gene: TRBD1
abundance: .
v_gene: TRBV7-9
j_gene: TRBJ2-5
CDR3aa: CASSTGQGDQETQYF
CDR3nt: TGTGCCAGCAGTACCGGACAGGGAGACCAAGAGACCCAGTACTTC

d_gene: TRBD1
abundance: .
v_gene: TRBV5-1
j_gene: TRBJ1-6
CDR3aa: CASSDQGVKGHNSPLHF
CDR3nt: TGCGCCAGCAGCGACCAGGGGGTAAAGGGACATAATTCACCCCTCCACTTT

d_gene: TRBD2
abundance: .
v_gene: TRBV27
j_gene: TRBJ2-7
CDR3aa: CASSFSGASSYEQYF
CDR3nt: TGTGCCAGCAGTTTTAGCGGGGCTTCTTCCTACGAGCAGTACTTC

d_gene: .
abundance: .
v_gene: TRBV5-1
j_gene: TRBJ2-1
CDR3aa: CASSLGDLGGAEQFF
CDR3nt: TGCGCCAGCAGCTTGGGGGACCTGGGGGGAGCTGAGCAGTTCTTC

d_gene: TRBD2
abundance: .
v_gene: TRBV18
j_gene: TRBJ2-1
CDR3aa: CASSTRTSDYNEQFF
CDR3nt: TGTGCCAGCTCTACCAGGACTAGCGACTACAATGAGCAGTTCTTC

d_gene: .
abundance: .
v_gene: TRBV6-5
j_gene: TRBJ2-5
CDR3aa: CASSYSSGSGGETQYF
CDR3nt: TGTGCCAGCAGTTACTCGAGCGGGTCAGGGGGAGAGACCCAGTACTTC

d_gene: TRBD1
abundance: .
v_gene: TRBV23-1
j_gene: TRBJ1-5
CDR3aa: CASSQEGASNQPQHF
CDR3nt: TGCGCCAGCAGTCAAGAGGGGGCGAGCAATCAGCCCCAGCATTTT

d_gene: TRBD2
abundance: few
v_gene: TRBV19
j_gene: TRBJ2-7
CDR3aa: CASSTPSGSRYEQYF
CDR3nt: TGTGCCAGTAGTACCCCTAGCGGGAGTAGGTACGAGCAGTACTTC

d_gene: TRBD2
abundance: .
v_gene: TRBV4-3
j_gene: TRBJ2-7
CDR3aa: CASSQDRSGGLAAEQYF
CDR3nt: TGCGCCAGCAGCCAAGATCGAAGCGGGGGGCTAGCCGCGGAGCAGTACTTC

d_gene: .
abundance: .
v_gene: TRBV10-3
j_gene: TRBJ2-1
CDR3aa: CAISGDSAPNNEQFF
CDR3nt: TGTGCCATCAGCGGTGACTCGGCTCCTAACAATGAGCAGTTCTTC

d_gene: TRBD1
abundance: .
v_gene: TRBV6-1
j_gene: TRBJ2-7
CDR3aa: CATETGWAYEQYF
CDR3nt: TGTGCCACCGAGACAGGGTGGGCCTACGAGCAGTACTTC

d_gene: .
abundance: .
v_gene: TRBV7-9
j_gene: TRBJ1-2
CDR3aa: CASATDNYGYTF
CDR3nt: TGTGCCAGCGCAACAGATAACTATGGCTACACCTTC